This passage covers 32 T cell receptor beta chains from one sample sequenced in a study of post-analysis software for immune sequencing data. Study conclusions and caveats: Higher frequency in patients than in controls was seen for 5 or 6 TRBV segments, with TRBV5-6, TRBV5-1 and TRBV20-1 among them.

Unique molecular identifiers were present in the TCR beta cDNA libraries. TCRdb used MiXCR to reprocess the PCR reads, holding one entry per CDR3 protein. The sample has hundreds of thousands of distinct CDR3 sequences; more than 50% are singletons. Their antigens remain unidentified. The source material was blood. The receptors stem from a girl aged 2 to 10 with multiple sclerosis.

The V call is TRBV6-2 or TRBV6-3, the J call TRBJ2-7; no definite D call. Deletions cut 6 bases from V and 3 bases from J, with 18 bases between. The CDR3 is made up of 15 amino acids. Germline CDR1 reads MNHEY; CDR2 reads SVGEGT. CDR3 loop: CASSTMPGWNYEQYF. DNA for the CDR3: TGTGCCAGCAGCACAATGCCCGGGTGGAACTACGAGCAGTACTTC.

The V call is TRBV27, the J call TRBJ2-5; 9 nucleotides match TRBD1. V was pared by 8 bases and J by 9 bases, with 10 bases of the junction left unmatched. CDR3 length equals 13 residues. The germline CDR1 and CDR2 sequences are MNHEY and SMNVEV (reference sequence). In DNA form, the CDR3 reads TGTGCCAGCGCGCTTTCGACAGGGGGGGCCCAGTACTTC. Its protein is CASALSTGGAQYF.

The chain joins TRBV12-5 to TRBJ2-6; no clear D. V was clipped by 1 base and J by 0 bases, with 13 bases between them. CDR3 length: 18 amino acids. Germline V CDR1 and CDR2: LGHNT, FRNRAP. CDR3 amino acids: CASGLAPDLSSGANVLTF. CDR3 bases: TGTGCTAGTGGTTTGGCGCCGGATTTAAGCTCTGGGGCCAACGTCCTGACTTTC.

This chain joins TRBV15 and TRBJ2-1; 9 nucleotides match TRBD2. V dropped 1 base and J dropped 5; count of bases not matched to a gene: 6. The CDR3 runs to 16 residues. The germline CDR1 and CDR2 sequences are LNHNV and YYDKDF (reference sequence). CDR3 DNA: TGTGCCACCAGCAGAGTAGCGGGAGTCGGAAACAATGAGCAGTTCTTC. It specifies CATSRVAGVGNNEQFF.

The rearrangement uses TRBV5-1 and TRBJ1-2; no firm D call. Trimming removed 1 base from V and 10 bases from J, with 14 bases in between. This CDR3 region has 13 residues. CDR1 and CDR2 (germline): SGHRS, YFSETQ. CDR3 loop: CASSLFRPADYTF. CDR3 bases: TGCGCCAGCAGCTTGTTCAGGCCCGCCGACTACACCTTC.

For the CDR3, the DNA is TGTGCCAGCAGCCTACTAGAGGGGAAATACAATGAGCAGTACTTC. Its translation: CASSLLEGKYNEQYF. The V and J genes are TRBV9 and TRBJ2-7, with D perhaps matching TRBD1 or TRBD2 (5 bases each). Trimming took off 4 bases at V and 7 bases at J, with 21 bases between the two ends. The CDR3 extends over 15 amino acids. Per germline, CDR1 SGDLS and CDR2 YYNGEE.

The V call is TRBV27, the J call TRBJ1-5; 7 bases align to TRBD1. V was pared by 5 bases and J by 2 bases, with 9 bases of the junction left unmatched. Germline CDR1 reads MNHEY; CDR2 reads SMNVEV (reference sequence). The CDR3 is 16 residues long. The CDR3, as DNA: TGTGCCAGCAGTGCCCTCGTTGGACAGGGCAATCAGCCCCAGCATTTT. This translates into CASSALVGQGNQPQHF.

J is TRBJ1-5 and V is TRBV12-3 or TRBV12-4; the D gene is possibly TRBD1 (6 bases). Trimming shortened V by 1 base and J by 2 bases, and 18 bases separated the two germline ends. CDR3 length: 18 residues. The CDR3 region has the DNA TGTGCCAGCAGTTTAGGTGGCCTGGGGGCAATTGGCAATCAGCCCCAGCATTTT. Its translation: CASSLGGLGAIGNQPQHF.

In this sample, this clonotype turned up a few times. The CDR3 loop is CASSYKRGPYNEQFF. The CDR3 DNA is TGTGCCAGCAGTTACAAAAGGGGCCCATACAATGAGCAGTTCTTC. The J gene is TRBJ2-1, the V gene TRBV6-6, with a weak D call TRBD1 (5 bases). The V end was cut by 2 bases, the J end by 4 bases, with 12 bases between. Germline values: CDR1 MNHNY, CDR2 SVGAGI (reference sequence). There are 15 residues in the CDR3.

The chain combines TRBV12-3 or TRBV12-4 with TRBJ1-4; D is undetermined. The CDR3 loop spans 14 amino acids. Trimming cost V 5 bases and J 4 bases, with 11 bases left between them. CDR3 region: CASSPRTDNEKLFF. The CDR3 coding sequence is TGTGCCAGCAGTCCAAGGACGGATAATGAAAAACTGTTTTTT.

In DNA, the CDR3 is TGTGCCAGCAGTTTAGCCGGGACAGGGACCGGGGCCAACGTCCTGACTTTC. Its translation: CASSLAGTGTGANVLTF. The rearrangement joins TRBV12-3 or TRBV12-4 to TRBJ2-6, with 9 bases lining up with TRBD1. J lost 4 bases, V lost 0 bases, and 4 bases had no gene match. CDR3 length: 17 residues.

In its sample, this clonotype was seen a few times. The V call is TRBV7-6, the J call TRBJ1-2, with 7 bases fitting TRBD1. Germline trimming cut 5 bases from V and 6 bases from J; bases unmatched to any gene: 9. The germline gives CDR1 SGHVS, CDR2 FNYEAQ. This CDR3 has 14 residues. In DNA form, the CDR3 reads TGTGCCAGCAGCCACCTTCGACAGGGCAATGGCTACACCTTC. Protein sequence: CASSHLRQGNGYTF.

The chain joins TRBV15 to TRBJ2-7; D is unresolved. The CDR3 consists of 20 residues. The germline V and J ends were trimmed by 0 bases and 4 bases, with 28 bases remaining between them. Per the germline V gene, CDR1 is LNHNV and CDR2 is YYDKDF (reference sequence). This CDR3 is CATSRDYLKYVNWVGYEQYF. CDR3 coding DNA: TGTGCCACCAGCAGAGATTATCTAAAATACGTTAACTGGGTCGGGTACGAGCAGTACTTC.

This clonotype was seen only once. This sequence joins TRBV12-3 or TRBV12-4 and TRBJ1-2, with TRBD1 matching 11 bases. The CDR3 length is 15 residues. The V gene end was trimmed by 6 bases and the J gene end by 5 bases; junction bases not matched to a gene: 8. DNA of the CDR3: TGTGCCAGCAGAGCCGGGACAGGGGGAAGGTATGGCTACACCTTC. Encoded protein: CASRAGTGGRYGYTF.

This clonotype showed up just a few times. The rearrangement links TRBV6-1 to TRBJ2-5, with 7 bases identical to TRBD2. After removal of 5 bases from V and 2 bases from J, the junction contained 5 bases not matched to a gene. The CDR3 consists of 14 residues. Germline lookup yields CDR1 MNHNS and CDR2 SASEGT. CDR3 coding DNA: TGTGCCAGCAGTAACCTAGCGGAGCAAGAGACCCAGTACTTC. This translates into CASSNLAEQETQYF.

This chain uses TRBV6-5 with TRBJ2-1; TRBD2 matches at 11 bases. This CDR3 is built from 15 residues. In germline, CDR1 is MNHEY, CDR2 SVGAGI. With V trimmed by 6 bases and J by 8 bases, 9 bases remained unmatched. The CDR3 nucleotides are TGTGCCAGCAGCAGTCCGGGACTAGCGGTTGATGAGCAGTTCTTC. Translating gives CASSSPGLAVDEQFF.

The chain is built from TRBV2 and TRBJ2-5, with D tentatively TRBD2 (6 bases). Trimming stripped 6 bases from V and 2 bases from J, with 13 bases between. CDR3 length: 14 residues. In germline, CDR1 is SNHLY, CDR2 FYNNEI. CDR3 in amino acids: CASRGGAHQETQYF. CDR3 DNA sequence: TGTGCCAGCAGGGGGGGAGCGCATCAAGAGACCCAGTACTTC.

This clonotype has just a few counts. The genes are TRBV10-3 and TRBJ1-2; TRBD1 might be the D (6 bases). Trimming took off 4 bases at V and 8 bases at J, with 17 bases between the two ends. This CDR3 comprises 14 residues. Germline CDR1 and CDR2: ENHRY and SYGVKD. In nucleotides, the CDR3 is TGTGCCATCAGTGGAGCTGGAGAGGGGGGAGGCTACACCTTC. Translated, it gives CAISGAGEGGGYTF.

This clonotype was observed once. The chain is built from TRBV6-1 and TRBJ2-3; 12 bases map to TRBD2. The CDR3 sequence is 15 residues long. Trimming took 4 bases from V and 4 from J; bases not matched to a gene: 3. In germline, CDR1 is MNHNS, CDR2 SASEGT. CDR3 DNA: TGTGCCAGCAGTGCTACTAGCGGGGGGTCAGATACGCAGTATTTT. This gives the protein CASSATSGGSDTQYF.

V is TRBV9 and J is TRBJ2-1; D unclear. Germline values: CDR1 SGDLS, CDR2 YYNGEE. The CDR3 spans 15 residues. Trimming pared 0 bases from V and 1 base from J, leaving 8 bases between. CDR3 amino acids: CASSVDLPSYNEQFF. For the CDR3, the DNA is TGTGCCAGCAGCGTAGACCTCCCATCCTACAATGAGCAGTTCTTC.

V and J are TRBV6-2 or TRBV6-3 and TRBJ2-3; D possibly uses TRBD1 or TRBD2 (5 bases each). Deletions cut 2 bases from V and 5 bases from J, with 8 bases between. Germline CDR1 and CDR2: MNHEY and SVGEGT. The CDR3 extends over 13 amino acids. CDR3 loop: CASSYRGVDTQYF. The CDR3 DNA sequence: TGTGCCAGCAGTTACCGGGGCGTAGATACGCAGTATTTT.

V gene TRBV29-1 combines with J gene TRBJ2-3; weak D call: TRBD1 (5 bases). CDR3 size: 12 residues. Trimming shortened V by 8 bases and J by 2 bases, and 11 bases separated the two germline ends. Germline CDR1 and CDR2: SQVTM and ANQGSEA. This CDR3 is CSLQDVTDTQYF. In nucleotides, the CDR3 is TGCAGCCTACAGGATGTCACAGATACGCAGTATTTT.

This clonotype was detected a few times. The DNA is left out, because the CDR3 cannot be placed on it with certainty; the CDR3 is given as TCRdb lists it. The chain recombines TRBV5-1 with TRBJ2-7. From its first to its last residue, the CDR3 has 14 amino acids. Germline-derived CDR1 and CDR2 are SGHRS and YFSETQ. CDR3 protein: CASSSVSGVHEQYF.

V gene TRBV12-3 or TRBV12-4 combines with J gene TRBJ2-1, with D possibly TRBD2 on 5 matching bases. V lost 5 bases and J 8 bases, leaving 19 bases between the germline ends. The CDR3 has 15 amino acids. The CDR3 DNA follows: TGTGCCAGCAGTCCCGGACTTACGCCCTTCGATGAGCAGTTCTTC. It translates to CASSPGLTPFDEQFF.

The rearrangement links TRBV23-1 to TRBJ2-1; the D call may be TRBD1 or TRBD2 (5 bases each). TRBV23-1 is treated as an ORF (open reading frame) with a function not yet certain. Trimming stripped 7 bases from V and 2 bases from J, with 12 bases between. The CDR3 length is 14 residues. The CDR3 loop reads CASTRDRAYNEQFF. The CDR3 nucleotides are TGCGCCAGCACTCGGGACCGAGCCTACAATGAGCAGTTCTTC.

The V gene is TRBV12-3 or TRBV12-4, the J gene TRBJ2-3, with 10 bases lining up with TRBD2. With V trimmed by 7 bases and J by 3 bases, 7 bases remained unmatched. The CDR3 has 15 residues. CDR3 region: CASTDLAGETDTQYF. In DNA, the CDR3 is TGTGCCAGCACCGACCTAGCGGGAGAGACAGATACGCAGTATTTT.

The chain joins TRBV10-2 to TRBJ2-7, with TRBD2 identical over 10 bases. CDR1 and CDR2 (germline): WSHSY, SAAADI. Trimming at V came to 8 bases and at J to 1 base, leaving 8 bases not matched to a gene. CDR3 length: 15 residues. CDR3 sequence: CASLALAGTSYEQYF. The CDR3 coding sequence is TGCGCCAGCCTGGCACTAGCGGGGACTTCCTACGAGCAGTACTTC.

CDR3 sequence (DNA): TGTGCCAGCAGTTACCCTAAACGGGACACCGTGAACACTGAAGCTTTCTTT. Its protein is CASSYPKRDTVNTEAFF. V and J are TRBV6-6 and TRBJ1-1, with a tentative D call TRBD1 (6 bases). Per the germline V gene, CDR1 is MNHNY and CDR2 is SVGAGI (reference sequence). Trimming removed 2 bases at V and 0 bases at J, with 16 bases between. This CDR3 is 17 amino acids long.

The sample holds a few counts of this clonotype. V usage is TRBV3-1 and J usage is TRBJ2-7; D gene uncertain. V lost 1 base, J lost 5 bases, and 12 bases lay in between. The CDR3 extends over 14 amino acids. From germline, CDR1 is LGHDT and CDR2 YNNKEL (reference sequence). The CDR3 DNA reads TGTGCCAGCAGCCAAGGGGCAGGCCCGGACGAGCAGTACTTC. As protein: CASSQGAGPDEQYF.

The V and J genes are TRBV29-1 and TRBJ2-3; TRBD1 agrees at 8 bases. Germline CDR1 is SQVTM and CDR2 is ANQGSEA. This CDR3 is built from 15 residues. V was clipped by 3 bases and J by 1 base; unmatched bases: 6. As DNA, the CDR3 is TGCAGCGTTGACGGGACAGGCTATCGCACAGATACGCAGTATTTT. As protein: CSVDGTGYRTDTQYF.

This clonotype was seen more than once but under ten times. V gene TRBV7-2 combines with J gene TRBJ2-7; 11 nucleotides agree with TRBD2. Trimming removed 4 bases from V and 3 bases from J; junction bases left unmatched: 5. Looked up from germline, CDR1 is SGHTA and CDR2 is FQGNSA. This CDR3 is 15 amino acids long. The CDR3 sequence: CASSSPGLAVYEQYF. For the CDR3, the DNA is TGTGCCAGCAGCTCACCGGGACTAGCGGTCTACGAGCAGTACTTC.

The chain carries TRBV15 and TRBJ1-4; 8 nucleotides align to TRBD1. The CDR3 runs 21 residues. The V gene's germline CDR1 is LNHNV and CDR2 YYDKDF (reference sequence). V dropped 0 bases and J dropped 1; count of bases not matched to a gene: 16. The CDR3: CATSRERFGGQGGLTNEKLFF. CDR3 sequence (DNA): TGTGCCACCAGCAGAGAACGTTTTGGAGGACAGGGCGGCTTAACTAATGAAAAACTGTTTTTT.